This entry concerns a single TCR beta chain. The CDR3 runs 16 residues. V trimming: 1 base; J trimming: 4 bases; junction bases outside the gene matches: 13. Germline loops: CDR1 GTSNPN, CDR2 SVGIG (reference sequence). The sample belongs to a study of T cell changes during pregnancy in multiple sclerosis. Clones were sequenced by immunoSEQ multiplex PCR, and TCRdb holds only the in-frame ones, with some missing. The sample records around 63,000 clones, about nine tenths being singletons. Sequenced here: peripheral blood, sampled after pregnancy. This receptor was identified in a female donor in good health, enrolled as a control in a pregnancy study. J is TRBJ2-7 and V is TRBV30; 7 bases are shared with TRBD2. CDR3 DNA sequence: TGTGCCTGGAGTGCCGTGAGCGGGGCTTCCTTATACGAGCAGTACTTC. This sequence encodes CAWSAVSGASLYEQYF.